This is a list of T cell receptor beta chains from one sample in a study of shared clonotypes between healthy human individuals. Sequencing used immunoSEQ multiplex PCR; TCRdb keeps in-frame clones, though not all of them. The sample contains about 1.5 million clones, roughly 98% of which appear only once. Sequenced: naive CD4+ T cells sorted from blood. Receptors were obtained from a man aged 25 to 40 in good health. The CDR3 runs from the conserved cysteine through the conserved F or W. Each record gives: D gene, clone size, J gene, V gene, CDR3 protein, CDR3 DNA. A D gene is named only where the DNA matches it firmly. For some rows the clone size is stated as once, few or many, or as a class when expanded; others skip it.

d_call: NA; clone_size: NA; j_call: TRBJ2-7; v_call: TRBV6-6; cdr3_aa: CASTHPEGEQYF; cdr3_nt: TGTGCCAGCACCCACCCGGAGGGCGAGCAGTACTTC
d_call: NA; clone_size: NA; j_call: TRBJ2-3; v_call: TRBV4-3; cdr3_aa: CASSPKGHRTDTQYF; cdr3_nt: TGCGCCAGCAGCCCAAAGGGACATCGCACAGATACGCAGTATTTT
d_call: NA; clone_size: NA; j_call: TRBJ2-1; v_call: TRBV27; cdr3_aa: CASRVLTGVLPGYNEQFF; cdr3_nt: TGTGCCAGCAGGGTCTTAACGGGAGTCCTTCCGGGGTACAATGAGCAGTTCTTC
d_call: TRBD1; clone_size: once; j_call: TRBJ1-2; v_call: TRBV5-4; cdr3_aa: CASRQGTGRWDGYTF; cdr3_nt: TGTGCCAGCAGACAAGGGACAGGAAGATGGGACGGCTACACCTTC
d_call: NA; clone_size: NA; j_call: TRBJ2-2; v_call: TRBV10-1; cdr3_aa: CASNYLGGDHGGELFF; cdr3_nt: TGCGCCAGCAACTACCTAGGTGGGGACCATGGCGGGGAGCTGTTTTTT
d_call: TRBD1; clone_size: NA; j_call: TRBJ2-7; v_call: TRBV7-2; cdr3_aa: CASSLTGSHEQYF; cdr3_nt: TGTGCCAGCAGCTTGACAGGGTCCCACGAGCAGTACTTC
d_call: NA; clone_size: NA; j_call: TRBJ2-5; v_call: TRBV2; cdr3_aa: CASSPTGSQETQYF; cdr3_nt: TGTGCCAGCAGTCCCACAGGGAGTCAAGAGACCCAGTACTTC
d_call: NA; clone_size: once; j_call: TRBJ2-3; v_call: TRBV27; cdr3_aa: CASSRGPGDTQYF; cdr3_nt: TGTGCCAGCTCGCGGGGGCCCGGTGATACGCAGTATTTT
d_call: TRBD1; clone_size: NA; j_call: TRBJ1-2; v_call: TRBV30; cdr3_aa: CAWSEDRGIGYTF; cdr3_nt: TGTGCCTGGAGCGAGGACAGGGGGATAGGCTACACCTTC
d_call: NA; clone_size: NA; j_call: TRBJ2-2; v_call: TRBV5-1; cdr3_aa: CASSEGQGGDTGELFF; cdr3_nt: TGCGCCAGCAGCGAGGGCCAGGGTGGGGACACCGGGGAGCTGTTTTTT